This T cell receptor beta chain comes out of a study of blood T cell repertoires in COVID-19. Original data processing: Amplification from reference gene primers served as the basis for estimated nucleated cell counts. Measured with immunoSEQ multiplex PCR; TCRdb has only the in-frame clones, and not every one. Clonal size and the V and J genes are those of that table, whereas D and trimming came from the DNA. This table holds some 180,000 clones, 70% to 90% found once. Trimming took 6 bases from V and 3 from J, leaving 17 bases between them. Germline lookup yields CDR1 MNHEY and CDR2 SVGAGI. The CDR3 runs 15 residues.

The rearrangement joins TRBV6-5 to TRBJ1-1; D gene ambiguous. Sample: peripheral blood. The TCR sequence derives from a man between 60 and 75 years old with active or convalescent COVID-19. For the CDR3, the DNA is TGTGCCAGCAGGGGCTGGGGAGATAGGGACACTGAAGCTTTCTTT. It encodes CASRGWGDRDTEAFF.